The 8 T cell receptor beta chains below come from one sample, sequenced in a study of shared clonotypes between healthy human individuals. Libraries were prepared by immunoSEQ multiplex PCR; TCRdb keeps only in-frame clonotypes and omits some of them. The sample shows around 980,000 clones, approximately 78% of them seen only once. The specimen was memory CD4+ T cells from PBMCs. As for subset: CD45RA-negative fraction. These receptors all come from a man between 18 and 29 years old in good health. Some clones in this sample may be carry-over from other donors' samples.

For this clone: With a much larger clone just one base away, this may be a read error. The V call is TRBV9, the J call TRBJ2-2; TRBD2 agrees at 13 bases. In germline, CDR1 is SGDLS, CDR2 YYNGEE. The CDR3 has 16 residues. The CDR3 nucleotides are TGTGCCAGCGGCGTAGGGACTAGCGGGGCTGCCGGGGAGCTGTTTTTT. Translation: CASGVGTSGAAGELFF.

V is TRBV28 and J is TRBJ2-1, with a weak D call TRBD2 (6 bases). Per the germline V gene, CDR1 is MDHEN and CDR2 is SYDVKM. The CDR3 contains 13 residues. The ends were cut back, 5 bases at V and 7 bases at J, with 12 bases in the middle. The CDR3 nucleotides are TGTGCCAGCAGTCTTATCGGGGGAAATGAGCAGTTCTTC. It encodes CASSLIGGNEQFF.

V gene TRBV27 combines with J gene TRBJ2-3; D possibly uses TRBD1 or TRBD2 (5 bases each). CDR3 length: 14 amino acids. Trimming cost V 6 bases and J 2 bases, with 12 bases left between them. Germline assignment: CDR1 MNHEY and CDR2 SMNVEV (reference sequence). CDR3 loop: CASSWDRSTDTQYF. CDR3 sequence (DNA): TGTGCCAGCAGCTGGGACCGGTCCACAGATACGCAGTATTTT.

The CDR3 sequence: CASSQDREGSHTF. The CDR3 DNA sequence: TGCGCCAGCAGCCAAGATCGAGAGGGTAGCCACACCTTC. The V call is TRBV4-1, the J call TRBJ1-2; D uncertain. The CDR3 extends over 13 amino acids. Germline CDR1 MGHRA, CDR2 YSYEKL. With 0 bases removed from V and 12 bases from J, the gap between germline ends came to 14 bases.

The chain couples TRBV4-1 to TRBJ1-5, with D possibly being TRBD1 (5 bases). The CDR3 runs 15 residues. Germline lookup yields CDR1 MGHRA and CDR2 YSYEKL. The V gene lost 3 bases and the J gene lost 3 bases, with 12 bases spanning the gap. CDR3 protein: CASSQADRYNQPQHF. The CDR3 coding sequence is TGCGCCAGCAGCCAGGCTGACAGATACAATCAGCCCCAGCATTTT.

The rearrangement links TRBV10-2 to TRBJ2-7; D remains unclear. V was cut by 6 bases and J by 4 bases, with 4 bases left in between. Germline CDR1 and CDR2: WSHSY and SAAADI. The CDR3 totals 10 residues. The CDR3 sequence: CASRRYEQYF. The CDR3 bases are TGCGCCAGCAGGAGGTACGAGCAGTACTTC.

This clone was counted a few times. The rearrangement links TRBV2 to TRBJ2-5; 8 nucleotides align to TRBD1. Losses at the gene ends were 3 bases for V and 6 bases for J; bases not matched to a gene: 0. The CDR3 covers 12 residues. Germline V gives CDR1 SNHLY, CDR2 FYNNEI. CDR3 protein: CASSDRGQTQYF. DNA of the CDR3: TGTGCCAGCAGTGACAGGGGGCAGACCCAGTACTTC.

J is TRBJ2-3 and V is TRBV2, with D possibly being TRBD1 or TRBD2 (6 bases each). Germline CDR1 is SNHLY and CDR2 is FYNNEI. CDR3 size: 16 residues. Trimming shortened V by 5 bases and J by 2 bases, and 17 bases separated the two germline ends. The CDR3 sequence: CASSKWRDTYTDTQYF. For the CDR3, the DNA is TGTGCCAGCAGTAAGTGGCGGGACACCTACACAGATACGCAGTATTTT. The whole variable domain, remainder taken from reference TRBV2 and TRBJ2-3, is EPEVTQTPSHQVTQMGQEVILRCVPISNHLYFYWYRQILGQKVEFLVSFYNNEISEKSEIFDDQFSVERPDGSNFTLKIRSTKLEDSAMYFCASSKWRDTYTDTQYFGPGTRLTVL.